The 20 T cell receptor beta chains presented below share a single source sample, sequenced in a study of PD-1 blockade in mismatch repair-deficient tumors. Measured with immunoSEQ multiplex PCR; TCRdb has only the in-frame clones, and not every one. The repertoire consists of approximately 80,000 clones, with 70% to 90% occurring once and the leading ten covering 5% to 6.5%. The sample consisted of peripheral blood, taken 44 weeks after starting pembrolizumab. The source is an adult with mismatch repair-deficient cancer.

This clone was counted a single time. The V gene is TRBV7-2, the J gene TRBJ1-1, with a tentative D call TRBD1 (5 bases). CDR1 and CDR2 (germline): SGHTA, FQGNSA. V was cut by 3 bases and J by 6 bases, with 20 bases left in between. CDR3 length: 16 amino acids. CDR3 residues: CASSLFLDSGTPEAFF. In DNA, the CDR3 is TGTGCCAGCAGCTTGTTTTTGGACTCGGGGACTCCTGAAGCTTTCTTT.

This sequence joins TRBV6-1 and TRBJ2-1; D is uncertain. Trimming removed 6 bases from V and 3 bases from J, with 6 bases in between. Germline CDR1 is MNHNS and CDR2 is SASEGT. There are 12 residues in the CDR3. The CDR3 spells CASSKGYNEQFF. The DNA of the CDR3 is TGTGCCAGCAGCAAGGGCTACAATGAGCAGTTCTTC.

The chain carries TRBV6-5 and TRBJ1-2, with a possible D match to TRBD1 (6 bases). The CDR3 sequence is 15 residues long. Germline CDR1 and CDR2: MNHEY and SVGAGI. Trimming cost V 4 bases and J 2 bases, with 14 bases left between them. In DNA, the CDR3 is TGTGCCAGCAGTTTCACAGGACAGTTAAACTATGGCTACACCTTC. It specifies CASSFTGQLNYGYTF.

This chain uses TRBV19 with TRBJ2-3; D uncertain. Looked up from germline, CDR1 is LNHDA and CDR2 is SQIVND (reference sequence). The CDR3 length is 11 residues. V shed 5 bases and J shed 8 bases, with 8 bases lying between them. Here the CDR3 reads CASSVLGTQYF. The CDR3 region has the DNA TGTGCCAGTAGTGTTCTTGGTACGCAGTATTTT.

The chain recombines TRBV9 with TRBJ2-5; D gene unclear. V was trimmed by 4 bases and J by 3 bases, leaving 13 bases between them. This CDR3 has 14 residues. Germline lookup yields CDR1 SGDLS and CDR2 YYNGEE. The CDR3 DNA is TGTGCCAGCAGCAAATTCCCCTATAAAGAGACCCAGTACTTC. Translated, it gives CASSKFPYKETQYF.

The V and J genes are TRBV7-2 and TRBJ2-7, with D possibly being TRBD2 (6 bases). Germline CDR1 SGHTA, CDR2 FQGNSA. V dropped 3 bases and J dropped 3 bases, with 15 bases sitting between them. The CDR3 loop spans 15 amino acids. The CDR3 here is CASSFPPAGNYEQYF. Here the CDR3 DNA reads TGTGCCAGCAGCTTCCCCCCCGCGGGGAACTACGAGCAGTACTTC.

The J gene is TRBJ2-7, the V gene TRBV19, with TRBD1 matching over 8 bases. The CDR3 loop spans 15 amino acids. V gave up 2 bases and J gave up 5 bases; unmatched junction bases: 8. Germline CDR1 and CDR2: LNHDA and SQIVND (reference sequence). CDR3 coding DNA: TGTGCCAGTAGTATACCGCTGGGACAGGCAAACGAGCAGTACTTC. Protein product: CASSIPLGQANEQYF.

The rearrangement joins TRBV6-5 to TRBJ1-2; D is possibly TRBD1 (6 bases). Per the germline V gene, CDR1 is MNHEY and CDR2 is SVGAGI. CDR3 length equals 15 residues. With 3 bases removed from V and 2 bases from J, the gap between germline ends came to 13 bases. For the CDR3, the DNA is TGTGCCAGCAGTTATCAAAGCACAGGGAACTATGGCTACACCTTC. Residues: CASSYQSTGNYGYTF.

This chain joins TRBV11-1 and TRBJ2-7; the match to TRBD1 covers 9 bases. The germline CDR1 and CDR2 sequences are SGHAT and FQDESV (reference sequence). This CDR3 is 14 amino acids long. The trim removed 6 bases at V and 3 bases at J, leaving 6 bases unmatched. The CDR3, as DNA: TGTGCCAGCAGTTTTGACAGGGGGGACTACGAGCAGTACTTC. This translates into CASSFDRGDYEQYF.

The CDR3 coding sequence is TGTGCCAGCAGTCCTCAGGAGAGGCGGGTCAATGAGCAGTTCTTC. This encodes CASSPQERRVNEQFF. The rearrangement links TRBV27 to TRBJ2-1, with D perhaps TRBD2 (5 bases). The germline V gene has CDR1 MNHEY and CDR2 SMNVEV (reference sequence). The CDR3 is made up of 15 amino acids. Trimming pared 5 bases from V and 6 bases from J, leaving 17 bases between.

The CDR3 reads CASSFSASNNEQFF. In DNA form, the CDR3 reads TGTGCCAGCAGCTTCAGCGCCTCAAACAATGAGCAGTTCTTC. The chain combines TRBV5-6 with TRBJ2-1; D gene uncertain. In germline, CDR1 is SGHDT, CDR2 YYEEEE. The V end lost 2 bases, the J end lost 5 bases, and 11 bases lay between the germline ends. This CDR3 contains 14 residues.

This clone was seen once. This chain connects TRBV29-1 to TRBJ2-7, with D perhaps TRBD2 (6 bases). The CDR3 contains 12 residues. CDR1 SQVTM and CDR2 ANQGSEA come from the germline V gene. Deletions cut 7 bases from V and 2 bases from J, with 12 bases between. In nucleotides, the CDR3 is TGCAGCGCAGTGACTAGTCCCTACGAGCAGTACTTC. Translation gives CSAVTSPYEQYF.

The V call is TRBV7-6, the J call TRBJ2-7; D not resolved. V lost 0 bases and J 6 bases, leaving 21 bases between the germline ends. Germline loops: CDR1 SGHVS, CDR2 FNYEAQ. The CDR3 is 17 amino acids. The CDR3 spells CASSLAHNIGRFSEQYF. The DNA for the CDR3 is TGTGCCAGCAGCTTAGCGCATAATATCGGCCGGTTCTCCGAGCAGTACTTC.

CDR3 region: CAWSREARAAGYTF. Here the CDR3 DNA reads TGTGCCTGGAGTCGGGAGGCTAGGGCTGCCGGCTACACCTTC. The chain recombines TRBV30 with TRBJ1-2, with D unclear. V dropped 2 bases and J dropped 8 bases, with 18 bases sitting between them. The CDR3 consists of 14 residues. Germline V gives CDR1 GTSNPN, CDR2 SVGIG (reference sequence).

The gene calls are TRBV7-2 and TRBJ2-1; D remains ambiguous. The germline V and J ends were trimmed by 6 bases and 10 bases, with 16 bases remaining between them. The CDR3 spans 13 residues. Germline CDR1 SGHTA, CDR2 FQGNSA. CDR3 DNA sequence: TGTGCCAGCAGTTTTTCTAGTCGGCTGGAGCAGTTCTTC. Protein sequence: CASSFSSRLEQFF. The complete variable domain, with remaining parts taken from reference TRBV7-2 and TRBJ2-1, reads GAGVSQSPSNKVTEKGKDVELRCDPISGHTALYWYRQSLGQGLEFLIYFQGNSAPDKSGLPSDRFSAERTGGSVSTLTIQRTQQEDSAVYLCASSFSSRLEQFFGPGTRLTVL.

The V and J genes are TRBV6-5 and TRBJ2-3; no definite D call. V was shortened by 8 bases and J by 4 bases, with 7 bases between the two germline ends. The germline gives CDR1 MNHEY, CDR2 SVGAGI. The CDR3 has 11 residues. The CDR3 region has the DNA TGTGCCAGCTGGGGTGCAGATACGCAGTATTTT. Translation: CASWGADTQYF.

The CDR3 DNA reads TGTGCCAGCAGCTTGGCCGGACCCTACGAGCAGTACTTC. Translating it yields CASSLAGPYEQYF. This chain uses TRBV5-4 with TRBJ2-7; no reliable D call. Trimming cost V 0 bases and J 2 bases, with 6 bases left between them. Germline V gives CDR1 SGHNT, CDR2 YYREEE (reference sequence). CDR3 size: 13 residues. Drawing the rest from reference TRBV5-4 and TRBJ2-7, the complete variable domain is ETGVTQSPTHLIKTRGQQVTLRCSSQSGHNTVSWYQQALGQGPQFIFQYYREEENGRGNFPPRFSGLQFPNYSSELNVNALELDDSALYLCASSLAGPYEQYFGPGTRLTVT.

This rearrangement joins TRBV10-3 to TRBJ2-5, with D hard to call. CDR1 and CDR2 (germline): ENHRY, SYGVKD. V gave up 0 bases and J gave up 2 bases, with 7 bases separating them. The CDR3 extends over 14 amino acids. Here the CDR3 DNA reads TGTGCCATCAGTGAGTCGCCCAGACAAGAGACCCAGTACTTC. Protein sequence: CAISESPRQETQYF.

V gene TRBV6-5 combines with J gene TRBJ1-5; no clear D. From germline, CDR1 is MNHEY and CDR2 SVGAGI. Trimming took off 5 bases at V and 3 bases at J, with 11 bases between the two ends. The CDR3 loop spans 14 amino acids. CDR3 nucleotide sequence: TGTGCCAGCAGTGAAATCAGGAACAATCAGCCCCAGCATTTT. It codes for CASSEIRNNQPQHF.

The chain couples TRBV6-5 to TRBJ1-2; perhaps TRBD1 as D (5 bases). The ends were cut back, 6 bases at V and 0 bases at J, with 8 bases in the middle. CDR1 is MNHEY and CDR2 is SVGAGI in the germline V gene. The CDR3 consists of 13 residues. CDR3 protein: CASSQQANYGYTF. Here the CDR3 DNA reads TGTGCCAGCAGCCAACAGGCTAACTATGGCTACACCTTC.